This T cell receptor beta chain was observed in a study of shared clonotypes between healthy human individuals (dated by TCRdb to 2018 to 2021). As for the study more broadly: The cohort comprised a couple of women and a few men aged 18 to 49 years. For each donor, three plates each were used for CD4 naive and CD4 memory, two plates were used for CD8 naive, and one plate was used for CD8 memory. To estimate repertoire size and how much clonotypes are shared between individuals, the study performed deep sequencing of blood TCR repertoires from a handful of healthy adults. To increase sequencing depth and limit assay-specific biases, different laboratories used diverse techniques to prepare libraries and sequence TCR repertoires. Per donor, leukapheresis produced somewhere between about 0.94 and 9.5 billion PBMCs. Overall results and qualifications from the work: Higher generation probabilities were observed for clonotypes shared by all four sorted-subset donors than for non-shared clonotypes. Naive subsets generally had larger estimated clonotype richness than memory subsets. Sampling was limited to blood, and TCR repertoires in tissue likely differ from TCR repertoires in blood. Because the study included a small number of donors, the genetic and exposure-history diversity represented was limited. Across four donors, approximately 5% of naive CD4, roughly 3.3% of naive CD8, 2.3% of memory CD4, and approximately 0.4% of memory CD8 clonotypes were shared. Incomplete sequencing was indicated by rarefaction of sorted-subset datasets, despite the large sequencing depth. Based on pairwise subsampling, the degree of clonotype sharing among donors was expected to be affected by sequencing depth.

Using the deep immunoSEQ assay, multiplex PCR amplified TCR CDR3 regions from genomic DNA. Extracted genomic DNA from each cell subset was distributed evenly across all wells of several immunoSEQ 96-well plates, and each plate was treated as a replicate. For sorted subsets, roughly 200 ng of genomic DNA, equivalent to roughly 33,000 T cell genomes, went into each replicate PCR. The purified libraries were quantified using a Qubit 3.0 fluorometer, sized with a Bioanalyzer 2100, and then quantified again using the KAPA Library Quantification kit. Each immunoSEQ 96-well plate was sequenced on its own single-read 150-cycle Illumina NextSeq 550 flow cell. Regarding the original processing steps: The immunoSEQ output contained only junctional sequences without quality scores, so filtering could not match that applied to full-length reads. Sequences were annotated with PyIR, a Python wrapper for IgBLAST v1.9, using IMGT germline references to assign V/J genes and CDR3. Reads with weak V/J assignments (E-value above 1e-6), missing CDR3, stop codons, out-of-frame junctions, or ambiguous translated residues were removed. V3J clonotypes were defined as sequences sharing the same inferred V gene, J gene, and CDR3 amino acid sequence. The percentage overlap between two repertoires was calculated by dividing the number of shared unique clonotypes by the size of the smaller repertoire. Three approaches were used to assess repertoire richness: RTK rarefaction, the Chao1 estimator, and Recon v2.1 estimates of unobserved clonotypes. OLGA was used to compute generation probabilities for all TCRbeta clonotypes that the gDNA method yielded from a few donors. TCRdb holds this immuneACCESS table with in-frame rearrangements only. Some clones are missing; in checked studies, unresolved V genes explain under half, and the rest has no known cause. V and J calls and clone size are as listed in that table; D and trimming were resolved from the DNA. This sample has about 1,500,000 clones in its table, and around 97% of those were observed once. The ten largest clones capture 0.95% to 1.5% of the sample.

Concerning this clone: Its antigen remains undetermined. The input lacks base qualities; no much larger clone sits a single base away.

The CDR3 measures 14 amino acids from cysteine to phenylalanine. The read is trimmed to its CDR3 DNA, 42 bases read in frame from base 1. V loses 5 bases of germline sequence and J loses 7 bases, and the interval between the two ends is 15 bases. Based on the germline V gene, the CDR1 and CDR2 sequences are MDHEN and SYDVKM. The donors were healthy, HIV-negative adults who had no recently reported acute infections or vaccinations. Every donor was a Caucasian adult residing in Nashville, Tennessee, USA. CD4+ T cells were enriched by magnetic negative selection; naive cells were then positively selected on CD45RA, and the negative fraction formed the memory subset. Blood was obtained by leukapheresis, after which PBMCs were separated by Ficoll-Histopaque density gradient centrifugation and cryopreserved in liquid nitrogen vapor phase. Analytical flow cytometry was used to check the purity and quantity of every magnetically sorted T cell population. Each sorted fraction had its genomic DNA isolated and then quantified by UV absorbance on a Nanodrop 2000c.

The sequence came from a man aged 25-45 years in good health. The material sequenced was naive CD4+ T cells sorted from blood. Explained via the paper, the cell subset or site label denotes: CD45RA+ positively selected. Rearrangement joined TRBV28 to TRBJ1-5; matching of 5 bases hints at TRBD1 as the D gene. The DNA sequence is TGTGCCAGCAGTCCCAGGGCGTTTCACCAGCCCCAGCATTTT. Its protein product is CASSPRAFHQPQHF.